Following are 21 T cell receptor beta chains from one sample sequenced in a study of blood T cell repertoires in COVID-19. Sequenced by immunoSEQ multiplex PCR; TCRdb stores in-frame clones only, minus some. The sample has fewer than 500,000 clones, 80% to 90% seen once. Material for sequencing was PBMCs or T cells enriched from blood (not recorded which). All receptors come from a young man who had recovered from COVID-19.

This chain joins TRBV3-1 (or the pseudogene TRBV3-2) and TRBJ2-7; D is uncertain. V dropped 1 base and J dropped 2 bases, with 9 bases sitting between them. This CDR3 region has 14 residues. Germline loops: CDR1 LGHDT, CDR2 YNNKEL (reference sequence). The CDR3 sequence is CASSQAAATYEQYF. The CDR3 DNA reads as TGTGCCAGCAGCCAAGCTGCCGCTACCTACGAGCAGTACTTC.

The chain has TRBV2 and TRBJ2-7; possibly TRBD2 for D (6 bases). The CDR3 has 13 amino acids. Germline V gene lookup returns CDR1 SNHLY and CDR2 FYNNEI. V was clipped by 6 bases and J by 2 bases, with 11 bases between them. The CDR3 DNA reads as TGTGCCAGCAGGGTGGAGGGAGCCTACGAGCAGTACTTC. The encoded protein is CASRVEGAYEQYF.

V gene TRBV29-1 combines with J gene TRBJ1-1; D is ambiguous. The V gene's germline CDR1 is SQVTM and CDR2 ANQGSEA. Trimming took off 4 bases at V and 4 bases at J, with 16 bases between the two ends. This CDR3 has 14 residues. The CDR3: CSVVPESGSTEAFF. The DNA for the CDR3 is TGCAGCGTTGTCCCCGAGTCAGGATCCACTGAAGCTTTCTTT.

CDR3 sequence reads: CASSSWDRGSTEAFF. The CDR3 DNA sequence: TGTGCCAGTAGTTCCTGGGACAGGGGAAGCACTGAAGCTTTCTTT. The gene calls are TRBV19 and TRBJ1-1; TRBD1 aligns across 10 bases. CDR1 LNHDA and CDR2 SQIVND come from the germline V gene (reference sequence). The CDR3 consists of 15 residues. J lost 4 bases, V lost 5 bases, and 7 bases had no gene match.

The rearrangement links TRBV12-5 to TRBJ2-1, with a tentative D call TRBD2 (6 bases). Trimming shortened V by 0 bases and J by 2 bases, and 11 bases separated the two germline ends. Germline assignment: CDR1 LGHNT and CDR2 FRNRAP. The CDR3 spans 16 residues. CDR3 DNA sequence: TGTGCTAGTGGTTTGGTCCGGGGGTTCCCCTACAATGAGCAGTTCTTC. This encodes CASGLVRGFPYNEQFF.

This chain connects TRBV4-1 to TRBJ2-1, with D tentatively TRBD2 (6 bases). There are 17 residues in the CDR3. Germline assignment: CDR1 MGHRA and CDR2 YSYEKL. V dropped 0 bases and J dropped 0 bases, with 12 bases sitting between them. The CDR3 nucleotides read TGCGCCAGCAGCCAAGACTCCGGGACTGTCTCCTACAATGAGCAGTTCTTC. This codes for CASSQDSGTVSYNEQFF.

This chain links TRBV2 with TRBJ2-1; 11 bases are shared with TRBD2. Germline CDR1 reads SNHLY; CDR2 reads FYNNEI. The CDR3 sequence is 16 residues long. J lost 9 bases, V lost 0 bases, and 7 bases had no gene match. The CDR3 protein is CASSEAVAGGDSEQFF. The CDR3 nucleotides read TGTGCCAGCAGTGAAGCGGTAGCGGGAGGGGATAGTGAGCAGTTCTTC.

The chain has TRBV28 and TRBJ1-1, with 7 bases that match TRBD1. Germline V gene lookup returns CDR1 MDHEN and CDR2 SYDVKM. This CDR3 has 14 residues. Trimming took 6 bases from V and 5 from J; bases not matched to a gene: 9. CDR3 loop: CASSSTGLGTEAFF. The CDR3 bases are TGTGCCAGCAGCTCGACAGGGTTGGGGACTGAAGCTTTCTTT.

The rearrangement joins TRBV24-1 to TRBJ2-3; 10 positions match TRBD2. After removal of 9 bases from V and 1 base from J, the junction contained 0 bases not matched to a gene. The CDR3 loop spans 13 amino acids. Germline V gene sequence: CDR1 KGHDR, CDR2 SFDVKD. The CDR3 DNA is TGTGCCACCGGGACTAGCGGCACAGATACGCAGTATTTT. Translated: CATGTSGTDTQYF.

There are a few counts of this clone. This chain links TRBV5-1 with TRBJ1-3; D may be TRBD1 (6 bases). This CDR3 contains 14 residues. The germline V and J ends were trimmed by 5 bases and 0 bases, with 9 bases remaining between them. The V gene's germline CDR1 is SGHRS and CDR2 YFSETQ. Written as DNA, the CDR3 is TGCGCCAGCAGTCAGGACAGCTCTGGAAACACCATATATTTT. Protein: CASSQDSSGNTIYF.

The V and J genes are TRBV5-3 and TRBJ2-7, with 14 bases lining up with TRBD2. TRBV5-3 is an open reading frame, and its role is uncertain. The CDR3 has 21 amino acids. V shed 4 bases and J 6 bases; nucleotides not matched to a gene: 24. This chain's CDR3 is CARSPGCGGPGLAGERSEQYF. The CDR3 DNA is TGTGCCAGAAGCCCCGGGTGTGGAGGCCCGGGACTAGCGGGAGAAAGGTCCGAGCAGTACTTC.

The J gene is TRBJ1-1, the V gene TRBV5-1; the D gene is possibly TRBD1 (6 bases). Trimming took 4 bases from V and 4 from J, leaving 20 bases between them. There are 16 residues in the CDR3. The germline gives CDR1 SGHRS, CDR2 YFSETQ. Written as DNA, the CDR3 is TGCGCCAGCAGCCCTGCGGGGGGCCGGCGTTTCACTGAAGCTTTCTTT. Residues: CASSPAGGRRFTEAFF.

The rearrangement uses TRBV7-8 and TRBJ1-1; the D is unclear. This CDR3 comprises 14 residues. Trimming pared 2 bases from V and 2 bases from J, leaving 9 bases between. Germline CDR1 SGHVS, CDR2 FQNEAQ. CDR3 region: CASSLTDGNTEAFF. The DNA for the CDR3 is TGTGCCAGCAGCTTAACAGACGGAAACACTGAAGCTTTCTTT.

V gene TRBV5-4 combines with J gene TRBJ1-1, with 7 bases that match TRBD1. The V and J ends lost 2 bases and 8 bases, in that order; junction bases with no gene match: 9. Germline V CDR1 and CDR2: SGHNT, YYREEE (reference sequence). This CDR3 is 14 amino acids long. This CDR3 reads CASSFPGATGEAFF. CDR3 DNA: TGTGCCAGCAGCTTCCCCGGGGCGACAGGGGAAGCTTTCTTT.

The V gene is TRBV4-1, the J gene TRBJ1-2; 8 bases agree with TRBD1. Germline CDR1 MGHRA, CDR2 YSYEKL. The CDR3 extends over 12 amino acids. V lost 7 bases and J lost 7; bases outside the gene matches: 5. CDR3 DNA: TGCGCCAGCAACAGGGGGAGTAGTGGCTACACCTTC. Protein sequence: CASNRGSSGYTF.

The rearrangement joins TRBV13 to TRBJ1-1; tentatively, D is TRBD1 (5 bases). Trimming stripped 5 bases from V and 3 bases from J, with 13 bases between. Germline V gene sequence: CDR1 PRHDT, CDR2 FYEKMQ (reference sequence). This CDR3 region has 14 residues. The CDR3 here is CASSHQGRHTEAFF. The CDR3 DNA follows: TGTGCCAGCAGCCACCAGGGCAGGCACACTGAAGCTTTCTTT.

This clone was seen once. The chain employs TRBV7-6 and TRBJ2-1; D not resolved. V lost 4 bases to trimming and J lost 6 bases, with 19 bases between them. This CDR3 has 16 amino acids. Germline assignment: CDR1 SGHVS and CDR2 FNYEAQ. The CDR3 loop is CASSSREATFLNEQFF. CDR3 bases: TGTGCCAGCAGCTCCCGAGAGGCGACCTTTCTCAATGAGCAGTTCTTC.

The chain uses TRBV29-1 and TRBJ1-3, with D unresolved. The CDR3 spans 14 residues. Per germline, CDR1 SQVTM and CDR2 ANQGSEA. With 0 bases removed from V and 3 bases from J, the gap between germline ends came to 9 bases. CDR3 DNA: TGCAGCGTTGAAGATATGGGCTTTGGAAACACCATATATTTT. Translated: CSVEDMGFGNTIYF.

The chain employs TRBV7-2 and TRBJ2-3, with 9 bases lining up with TRBD2. The J segment lost 3 bases and the V segment lost 5 bases, leaving 3 bases of the junction unmatched. This CDR3 is 14 amino acids long. CDR1 is SGHTA and CDR2 is FQGNSA in the germline V gene. The CDR3 DNA reads as TGTGCCAGCAGCCTTCTAGCGGGAACAGATACGCAGTATTTT. It specifies CASSLLAGTDTQYF.

J is TRBJ1-1 and V is TRBV28; D is uncertain. This CDR3 is built from 15 residues. The germline CDR1 and CDR2 sequences are MDHEN and SYDVKM. Deletions cut 6 bases from V and 3 bases from J, with 17 bases between. CDR3 sequence: CASSAPFRGDTEAFF. The CDR3 DNA sequence: TGTGCCAGCAGCGCCCCGTTTCGAGGTGACACTGAAGCTTTCTTT.

This rearrangement joins TRBV19 to TRBJ1-1; a weak D match, TRBD1 (6 bases). V lost 9 bases to trimming and J lost 3 bases, with 20 bases between them. Germline CDR1 and CDR2: LNHDA and SQIVND (reference sequence). This CDR3 spans 15 amino acids. The CDR3 loop is CASSFLGAGDTEAFF. The CDR3 DNA reads TGTGCCAGCAGTTTTCTGGGGGCGGGGGACACTGAAGCTTTCTTT.